This T cell receptor beta chain was found in a study of cytotoxic CD8 clonotypes in ibrutinib-treated CLL (dated by TCRdb to 2020 to 2022). A note on the overall study: The cohort included around 16 treatment-naive and about a dozen relapsed/refractory patients; around 18 were IGHV unmutated. Partial responses were observed in around 25 patients and complete responses in 2; after a median follow-up of around 68 months, remission was maintained in 14 patients and progression was observed in around twelve. Response samples were taken after a median of approximately eleven months on treatment, ranging from about 6 to 40 months. On average, each sample had approximately 260,000 productive templates and about 89,000 productive rearrangements. Longitudinal samples were available for about 30% of the roughly 86 trial participants. Cryopreserved peripheral blood mononuclear cells were obtained prior to treatment, at the time of response, and at either disease progression or sustained remission.

A MiSeq instrument was used for deep resolution sequencing, which targeted depths ranging from 1 in 1 million up to 1 in 200,000 T cells, with coverage averaging 10x for each clonotype. TCR beta libraries were generated with the immunoSEQ hsTCRB Kit. The paper's data handling went like this. The data were analyzed with ImmunoSEQ Analyzer and ImmunoSEQ Data Assistant, and V, D and J gene assignments followed IMGT definitions. Clonality, which ranges from 0 to 1, was calculated by subtracting the normalized Shannon entropy of productive rearrangement frequencies from one. Public clonotype analysis was restricted to overrepresented clonotypes comprising at least 0.05% of each patient's repertoire. Some 14 age-matched healthy donor repertoires from immuneACCESS served as clonality controls. This immuneACCESS table, as held by TCRdb, lists in-frame sequences with V and J called but not all clones. Of the missing ones, under half trace to an unresolved V gene in checked studies; the others have no known cause. That table gives V, J and clone size, and the DNA gave D and trimming. The sample table shows some 300,000 clones, and 80% are seen once. The top ten clonotypes cover 6.5% to 8% of the sample.

Results and caveats for the whole study, not just this receptor: Sustained-remission and progressing patients did not have matched sampling times, and lymph node repertoires were not examined. Baseline clonality was found to be higher than that of age-matched healthy donors and was strongly correlated with circulating CD8+ T-cell counts. Public clonotypes were rare and either contracted or stayed stable during treatment, and the rise in clonality at ibrutinib response reflected the expansion of private clonotypes. Clonality increased at ibrutinib response, stayed stable in sustained remission, and fell back toward baseline at progression.

The germline V gene (reference sequence) sets CDR1 to PRHDT and CDR2 to FYEKMQ. The CDR3 spans 14 residues, from the cysteine through the phenylalanine. Only the CDR3 part of the read is kept: 42 bases, read in frame from the first base. Ends trimmed: V by 4 bases, J by 5 bases; bases unmatched to a gene: 8. For TCR beta library preparation, 2 to 2.5 micrograms of genomic DNA were isolated from cryopreserved PBMCs. Longitudinal blood samples from CLL patients on ibrutinib monotherapy underwent high-throughput TCR beta sequencing. Patients were enrolled in a phase 2 open-label single-center ibrutinib monotherapy trial. In regard to this clone: The clone's antigen remains unknown. No base quality values were provided; no much bigger clone lies one nucleotide off.

The specimen was PBMCs, collected before ibrutinib treatment. This TCR was sampled from a human donor with chronic lymphocytic leukemia. This chain joins TRBV13 to TRBJ2-7; TRBD2 aligns with 7 central bases. The CDR3 loop reads CASSSGLVAHEQYF. The nucleotides are TGTGCCAGCAGCTCCGGACTAGTCGCCCACGAGCAGTACTTC.